This TCR beta chain was sequenced during a study of T cells after posttransplantation cyclophosphamide. Whole-study results and caveats: TRB clonality was highly associated with recipient CMV seropositivity and reactivation.

The naive gate required viable CD3+CD4+ or CD3+CD8+ cells with CCR7+CD45RA+CD45RO-CD95-CD27+CD28+ phenotype. This clone has a single count. The antigen is undetermined. CDR1 is SGHTA and CDR2 is FQGNSA in the germline V gene. Trimming stripped 7 bases from V and 6 bases from J, with 21 bases between. This CDR3 contains 15 residues. Clones were read by immunoSEQ multiplex PCR, and TCRdb kept only the in-frame ones, dropping some. The sample holds 3,400 or so clones; about 95% are singletons and the top ten take about 1.2%. This chain connects TRBV7-2 to TRBJ1-2; a possible D gene is TRBD1 (6 bases). The TCR was taken from a woman in her fifties or sixties in good health and a related stem cell transplant donor. Sequencing used naive CD8+ T cells sorted from PBMCs. Written as DNA, the CDR3 is TGTGCCAGCACCCACCCGATGGCAGGGGAGCATGGCTACACCTTC. Translated: CASTHPMAGEHGYTF.